This record concerns one TCR beta chain sequence. TCRdb's table, derived via immunoSEQ multiplex PCR, lists solely in-frame clones and lacks some. Counted here are about 83,000 clones, approximately 90% occurring once; the ten biggest clones make up approximately 30%. This sample is part of a study of T cell responses to AZD1222 COVID-19 vaccine. The V gene's germline CDR1 is SNHLY and CDR2 FYNNEI. The ends were cut back, 4 bases at V and 5 bases at J, with 18 bases in the middle. This CDR3 has 15 residues. Sequences were derived from peripheral blood, sampled 28 days after the second AZD1222 dose. This sequence originates from an adult who received the AZD1222 COVID-19 vaccine. The rearrangement uses TRBV2 and TRBJ2-7; perhaps TRBD1 as D (5 bases). The CDR3 bases are TGTGCCAGCAGTGGACCGCCGCCTAGGGGTGACGAGCAGTACTTC. This translates into CASSGPPPRGDEQYF.